This TCR beta chain was observed in a study of blood T cell repertoires in COVID-19. Across the study: In each case, the material was cDNA or gDNA derived from T cells, B-cell-depleted T cells, or PBMCs.

The CDR3 is made up of 15 amino acids. In germline, CDR1 is SQVTM, CDR2 ANQGSEA. Trimming left V 0 bases short and J 10 bases short, with 21 bases between. This clone was seen only once. Method: immunoSEQ multiplex PCR; TCRdb's copy keeps in-frame clones and lacks some. The sample includes approximately 92,000 clones, around 80% seen only once; the top ten take roughly 8.4%. What was sequenced was peripheral blood. The sequence was collected from a man between 45 and 60 years old who had recovered from COVID-19. The chain couples TRBV29-1 to TRBJ1-2; D ambiguous. CDR3 coding DNA: TGCAGCGTTGAAGATCTGAGCTGGTCGTCCGATGACTACACCTTC. Protein sequence: CSVEDLSWSSDDYTF. The full variable domain, completed using reference TRBV29-1 and TRBJ1-2, is SAVISQKPSRDICQRGTSLTIQCQVDSQVTMMFWYRQQPGQSLTLIATANQGSEATYESGFVIDKFPISRPNLTFSTLTVSNMSPEDSSIYLCSVEDLSWSSDDYTFGSGTRLTVV.